This T cell receptor (beta chain) was sequenced for a study of vaccination effects on CD4 cells after COVID-19. About the research overall: Participants completed two doses of the BNT162b2 or mRNA-1273 vaccine.

Study results and limitations: After vaccination, at late timepoints, clones induced by infection and by vaccine contracted markedly.

The method was immunoSEQ multiplex PCR; TCRdb's version includes in-frame clones alone and lacks a portion of them. The sample holds about 71,000 clones, roughly 80% seen once. Concerning this clone: Its target is unknown.

Antigen-specific CD4+ T cells were first expanded with viral peptide pools by the ViraFEST assay and only then sequenced. Cultured cells yielded isolated CD4+ T cells after 10 to 11 days. Each vaccine recipient was nucleocapsid antibody negative and had no prior SARS-CoV-2 infection. This CDR3 comprises 15 residues. J was trimmed by 7 bases and V by 3 bases; bases with no gene match: 6. Germline V lookup: CDR1 KGHDR, CDR2 SFDVKD. This TCR came from a human donor who received a COVID-19 vaccine. This sample comprised CD4+ T cells from PBMCs cultured with SARS-CoV-2 spike peptides, obtained before COVID-19 vaccination. The chain joins TRBV24-1 to TRBJ2-1; 9 bases are a match to TRBD1. The CDR3 loop is CATSDARTGDNEQFF. CDR3 sequence (DNA): TGTGCCACCAGTGATGCCCGGACAGGGGATAATGAGCAGTTCTTC.